This T cell receptor (beta chain) was observed in a study of beta chain features in type 1 diabetes. Study-level points and caveats: For patients, the naive, central memory and Treg TCRB repertoires appeared more alike than for healthy donors. Highly expressing activated T cells could be over-counted with a cDNA template.

Sorting based on CD45RO/CCR7/CD25/CD127/CD95/CD27 separated CD4+ naive, central memory, regulatory and stem cell-like memory cells. Sequencing targeted expressed TCRB transcripts, as all isolated RNA had been reverse transcribed. TCRdb's table, derived via immunoSEQ multiplex PCR, lists solely in-frame clones and lacks some. The sample gives approximately 160,000 clones, around 8.5% of which show up once; around 0.65% is in the top ten. Remarks on this clone: Its target is not known.

V dropped 2 bases and J dropped 8; count of bases not matched to a gene: 5. Germline loops: CDR1 LNHDA, CDR2 SQIVND (reference sequence). The CDR3 has 15 residues. This clonotype originated in a man aged 18-30 years in good health. V gene TRBV19 combines with J gene TRBJ2-1, with 11 bases lining up with TRBD2. Sequenced sample: central memory CD4+ T cells from blood. CDR3 in DNA: TGTGCCAGTAGTATACCGGGTAGCGGGAGGGATGAGCAGTTCTTC. Translating it yields CASSIPGSGRDEQFF.